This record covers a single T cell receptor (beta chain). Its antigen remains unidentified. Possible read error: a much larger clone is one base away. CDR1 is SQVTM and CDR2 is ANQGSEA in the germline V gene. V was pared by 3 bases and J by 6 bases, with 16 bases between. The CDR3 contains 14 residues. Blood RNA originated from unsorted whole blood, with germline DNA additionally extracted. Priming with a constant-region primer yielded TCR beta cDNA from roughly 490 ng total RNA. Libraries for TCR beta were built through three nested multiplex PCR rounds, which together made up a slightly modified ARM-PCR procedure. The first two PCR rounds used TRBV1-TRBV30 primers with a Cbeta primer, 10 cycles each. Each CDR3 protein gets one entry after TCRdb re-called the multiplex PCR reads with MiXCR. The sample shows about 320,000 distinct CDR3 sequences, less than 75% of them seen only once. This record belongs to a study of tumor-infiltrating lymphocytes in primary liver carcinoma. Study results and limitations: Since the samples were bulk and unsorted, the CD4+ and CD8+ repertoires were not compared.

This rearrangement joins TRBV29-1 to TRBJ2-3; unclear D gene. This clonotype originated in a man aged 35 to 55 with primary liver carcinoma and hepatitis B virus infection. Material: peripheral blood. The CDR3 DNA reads TGCAGCGTTGACAGGACGGCCATGGTGGATACGCAGTATTTT. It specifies CSVDRTAMVDTQYF.